What follows is one T cell receptor (beta chain) and its context. What it binds is unknown. Germline V gene data show CDR1 as MDHEN and CDR2 as SYDVKM. The V gene lost 3 bases and the J gene lost 0 bases, with 9 bases spanning the gap. The CDR3 extends over 15 amino acids. Focal radiation was given together with CTLA-4 blockade (ipilimumab) to patients with chemo-refractory metastatic non-small-cell lung cancer. This entry comes from a study of radiotherapy plus CTLA-4 blockade in lung cancer. Method: immunoSEQ multiplex PCR; TCRdb's copy keeps in-frame clones and lacks some. Among about 60,000 clones, 75% to 85% were seen once, and the ten largest hold about 4%. Study results and caveats: Increased serum interferon-beta after radiation also reportedly predicted response strongly. TCR clones originating in tumors grew in number in blood after radiotherapy plus ipilimumab.

Specimen: peripheral blood, collected from a patient treated with radiotherapy plus ipilimumab. The rearrangement links TRBV28 to TRBJ1-5; D perhaps matches TRBD1 (6 bases). This clonotype was sampled from a human donor with non-small cell lung cancer who had a partial response to radiotherapy plus ipilimumab. CDR3 region: CASSLGGLSNQPQHF. The CDR3 DNA sequence: TGTGCCAGCAGTTTGGGGGGGCTTAGCAATCAGCCCCAGCATTTT.